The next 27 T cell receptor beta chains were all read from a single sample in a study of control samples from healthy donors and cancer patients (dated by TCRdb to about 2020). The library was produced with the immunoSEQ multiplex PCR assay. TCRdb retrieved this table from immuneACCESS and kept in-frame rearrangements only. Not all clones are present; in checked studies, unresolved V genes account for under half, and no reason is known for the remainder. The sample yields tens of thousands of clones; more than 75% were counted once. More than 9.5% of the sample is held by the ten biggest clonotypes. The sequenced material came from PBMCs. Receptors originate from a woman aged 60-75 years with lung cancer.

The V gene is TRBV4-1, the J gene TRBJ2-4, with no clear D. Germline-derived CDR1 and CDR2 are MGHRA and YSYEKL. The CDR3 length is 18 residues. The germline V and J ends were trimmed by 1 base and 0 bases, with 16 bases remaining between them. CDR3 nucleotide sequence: TGCGCCAGCAGCCAAGGGTCGGCGGTCGGCCGAGCCAAAAACATTCAGTACTTC. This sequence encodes CASSQGSAVGRAKNIQYF.

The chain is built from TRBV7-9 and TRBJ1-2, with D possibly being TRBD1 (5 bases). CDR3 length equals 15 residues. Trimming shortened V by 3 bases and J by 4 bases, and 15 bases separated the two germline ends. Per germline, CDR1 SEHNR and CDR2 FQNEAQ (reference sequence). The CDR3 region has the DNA TGTGCCAGCAGCTTGTACGGGGGGATAGGCTATGGCTACACCTTC. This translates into CASSLYGGIGYGYTF.

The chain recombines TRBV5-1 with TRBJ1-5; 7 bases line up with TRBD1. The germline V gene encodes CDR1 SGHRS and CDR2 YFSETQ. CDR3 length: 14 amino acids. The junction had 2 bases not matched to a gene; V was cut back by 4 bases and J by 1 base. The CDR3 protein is CASSTGQSNQPQHF. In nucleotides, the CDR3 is TGCGCCAGCAGCACGGGACAGAGCAATCAGCCCCAGCATTTT.

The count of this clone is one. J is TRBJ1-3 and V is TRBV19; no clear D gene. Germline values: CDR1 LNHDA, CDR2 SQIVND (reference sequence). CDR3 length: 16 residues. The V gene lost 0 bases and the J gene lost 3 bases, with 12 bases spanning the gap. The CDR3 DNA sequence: TGTGCCAGTAGTATAGAGAGCAGCTTTTTTGGAAACACCATATATTTT. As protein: CASSIESSFFGNTIYF.

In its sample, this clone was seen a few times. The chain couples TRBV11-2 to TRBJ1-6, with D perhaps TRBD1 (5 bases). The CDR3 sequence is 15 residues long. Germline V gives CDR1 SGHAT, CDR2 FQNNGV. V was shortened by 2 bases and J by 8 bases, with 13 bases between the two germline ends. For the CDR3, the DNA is TGTGCCAGCAGCTTAAGGGCAGGGAGGGATTCACCCCTCCACTTT. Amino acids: CASSLRAGRDSPLHF.

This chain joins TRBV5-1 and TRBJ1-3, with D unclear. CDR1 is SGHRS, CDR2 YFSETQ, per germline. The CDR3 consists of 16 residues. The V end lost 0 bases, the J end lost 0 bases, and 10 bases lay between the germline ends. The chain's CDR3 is CASSLVGRHSGNTIYF. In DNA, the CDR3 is TGCGCCAGCAGCTTGGTCGGCCGGCACTCTGGAAACACCATATATTTT.

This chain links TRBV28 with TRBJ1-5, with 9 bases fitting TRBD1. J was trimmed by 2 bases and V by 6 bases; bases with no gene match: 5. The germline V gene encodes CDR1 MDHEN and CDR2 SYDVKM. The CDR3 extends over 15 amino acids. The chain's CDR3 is CASSSGQGRNQPQHF. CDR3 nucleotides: TGTGCCAGCAGCTCGGGACAGGGTCGCAATCAGCCCCAGCATTTT.

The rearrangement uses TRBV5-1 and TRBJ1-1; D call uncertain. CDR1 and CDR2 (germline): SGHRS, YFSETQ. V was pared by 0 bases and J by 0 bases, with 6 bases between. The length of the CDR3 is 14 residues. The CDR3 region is CASSLDSMNTEAFF. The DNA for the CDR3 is TGCGCCAGCAGCTTGGACTCCATGAACACTGAAGCTTTCTTT.

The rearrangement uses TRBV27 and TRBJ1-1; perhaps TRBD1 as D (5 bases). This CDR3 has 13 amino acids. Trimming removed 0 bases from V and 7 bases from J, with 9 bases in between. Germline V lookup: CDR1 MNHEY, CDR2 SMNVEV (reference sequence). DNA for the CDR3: TGTGCCAGCAGTTTATCAGGGGCGGGTGAAGCTTTCTTT. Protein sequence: CASSLSGAGEAFF.

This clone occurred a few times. CDR3: CASTGERDQPQHF. The CDR3 nucleotides read TGTGCCAGCACAGGGGAAAGGGATCAGCCCCAGCATTTT. The chain uses TRBV2 and TRBJ1-5; TRBD1 might be the D (6 bases). This CDR3 has 13 residues. The V end lost 7 bases, the J end lost 5 bases, and 12 bases lay between the germline ends. Germline V lookup: CDR1 SNHLY, CDR2 FYNNEI.

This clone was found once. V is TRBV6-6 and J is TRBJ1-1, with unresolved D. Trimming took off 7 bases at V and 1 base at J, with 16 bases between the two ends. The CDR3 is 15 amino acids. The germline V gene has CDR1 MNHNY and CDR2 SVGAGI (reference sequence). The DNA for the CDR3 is TGTGCCAGCACCATCCGAGTCGGATGGAACACTGAAGCTTTCTTT. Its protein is CASTIRVGWNTEAFF.

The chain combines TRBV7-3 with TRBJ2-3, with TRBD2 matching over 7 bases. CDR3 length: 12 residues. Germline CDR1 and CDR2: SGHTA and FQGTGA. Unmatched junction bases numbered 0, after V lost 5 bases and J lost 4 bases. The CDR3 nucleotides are TGTGCCAGCAGCCGGGGGGCAGATACGCAGTATTTT. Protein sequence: CASSRGADTQYF.

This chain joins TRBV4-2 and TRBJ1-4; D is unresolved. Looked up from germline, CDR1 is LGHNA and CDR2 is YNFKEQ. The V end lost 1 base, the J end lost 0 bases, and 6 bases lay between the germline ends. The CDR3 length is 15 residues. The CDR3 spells CASSQVWPTNEKLFF. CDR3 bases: TGTGCCAGCAGCCAAGTTTGGCCAACTAATGAAAAACTGTTTTTT.

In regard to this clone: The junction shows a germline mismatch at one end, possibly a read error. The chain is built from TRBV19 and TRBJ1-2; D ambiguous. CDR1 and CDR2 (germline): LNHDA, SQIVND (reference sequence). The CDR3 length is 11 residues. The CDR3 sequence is CASSIRAEAAF. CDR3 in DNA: TGTGCCAGTAGTATAAGGGCAGAGGCGGCCTTC.

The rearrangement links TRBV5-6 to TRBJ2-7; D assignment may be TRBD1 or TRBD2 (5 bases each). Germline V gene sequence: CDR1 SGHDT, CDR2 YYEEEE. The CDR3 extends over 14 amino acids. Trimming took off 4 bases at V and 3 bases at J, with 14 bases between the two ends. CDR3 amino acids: CASSSGQGRYEQYF. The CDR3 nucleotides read TGTGCCAGCAGCAGTGGGCAGGGACGCTACGAGCAGTACTTC.

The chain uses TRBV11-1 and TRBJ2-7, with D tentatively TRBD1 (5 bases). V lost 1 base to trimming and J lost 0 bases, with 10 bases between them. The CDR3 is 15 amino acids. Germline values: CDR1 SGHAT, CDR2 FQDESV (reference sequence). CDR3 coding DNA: TGTGCCAGCAGCTTAGTAGAAGACAGCTCCTACGAGCAGTACTTC. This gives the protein CASSLVEDSSYEQYF. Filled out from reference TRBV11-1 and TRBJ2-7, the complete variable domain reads EAEVAQSPRYKITEKSQAVAFWCDPISGHATLYWYRQILGQGPELLVQFQDESVVDDSQLPKDRFSAERLKGVDSTLKIQPAELGDSAMYLCASSLVEDSSYEQYFGPGTRLTVT.

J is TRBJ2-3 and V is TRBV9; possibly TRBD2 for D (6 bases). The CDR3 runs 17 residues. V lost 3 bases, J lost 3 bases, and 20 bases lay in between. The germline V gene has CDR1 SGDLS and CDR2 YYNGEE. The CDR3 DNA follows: TGTGCCAGCAGCGGGTACGGCGGGGTGGGTAGTACAGATACGCAGTATTTT. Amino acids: CASSGYGGVGSTDTQYF.

In DNA, the CDR3 is TGTGCCAGCAGCCTAAACAGGGAGCCCGGGGAGCTGTTTTTT. This codes for CASSLNREPGELFF. This chain joins TRBV2 and TRBJ2-2, with D tentatively TRBD1 (6 bases). Trimming pared 6 bases from V and 6 bases from J, leaving 14 bases between. The CDR3 runs 14 residues. Germline assignment: CDR1 SNHLY and CDR2 FYNNEI.

This CDR3 is CASSLYYGYTF. In DNA, the CDR3 is TGTGCCAGCAGCTTGTACTATGGCTACACCTTC. The chain recombines TRBV5-6 with TRBJ1-2, with D uncertain. The V end was cut by 1 base, the J end by 3 bases, with 1 base between. Germline values: CDR1 SGHDT, CDR2 YYEEEE. The CDR3 spans 11 residues.

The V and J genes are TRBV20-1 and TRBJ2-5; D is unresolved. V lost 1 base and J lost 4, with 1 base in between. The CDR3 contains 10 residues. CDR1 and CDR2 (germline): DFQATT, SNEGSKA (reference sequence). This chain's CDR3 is CSARVETQYF. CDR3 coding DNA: TGCAGTGCTAGAGTAGAGACCCAGTACTTC.

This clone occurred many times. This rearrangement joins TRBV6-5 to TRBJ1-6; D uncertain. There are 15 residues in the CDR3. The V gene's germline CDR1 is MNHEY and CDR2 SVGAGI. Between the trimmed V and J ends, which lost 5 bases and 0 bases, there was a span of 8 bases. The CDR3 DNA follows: TGTGCCAGCAGTCCCTGGAGCTCCTATAATTCACCCCTCCACTTT. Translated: CASSPWSSYNSPLHF.

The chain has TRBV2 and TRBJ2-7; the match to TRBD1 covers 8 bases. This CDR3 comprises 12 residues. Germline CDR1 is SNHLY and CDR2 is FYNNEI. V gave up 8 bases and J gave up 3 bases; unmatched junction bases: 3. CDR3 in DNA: TGTGCCAGCCGAACAGGGGGCTACGAGCAGTACTTC. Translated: CASRTGGYEQYF.

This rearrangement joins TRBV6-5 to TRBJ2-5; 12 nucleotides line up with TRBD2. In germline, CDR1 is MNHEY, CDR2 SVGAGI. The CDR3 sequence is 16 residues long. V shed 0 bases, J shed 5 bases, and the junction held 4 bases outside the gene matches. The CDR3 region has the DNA TGTGCCAGCAGTTACTCGGAGACTAGCGGGGGTGAGACCCAGTACTTC. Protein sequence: CASSYSETSGGETQYF.

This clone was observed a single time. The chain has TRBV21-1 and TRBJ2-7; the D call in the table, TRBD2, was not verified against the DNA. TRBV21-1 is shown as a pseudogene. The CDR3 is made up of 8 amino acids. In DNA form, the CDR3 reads TGTGCCAGCTTATCGCAGTACTTC. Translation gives CASLSQYF.

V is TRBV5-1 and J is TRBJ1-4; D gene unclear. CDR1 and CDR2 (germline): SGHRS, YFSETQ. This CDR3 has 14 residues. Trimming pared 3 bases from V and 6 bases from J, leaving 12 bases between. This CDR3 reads CASSSLAGDEKLFF. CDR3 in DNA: TGCGCCAGCAGCTCTCTCGCCGGGGATGAAAAACTGTTTTTT.

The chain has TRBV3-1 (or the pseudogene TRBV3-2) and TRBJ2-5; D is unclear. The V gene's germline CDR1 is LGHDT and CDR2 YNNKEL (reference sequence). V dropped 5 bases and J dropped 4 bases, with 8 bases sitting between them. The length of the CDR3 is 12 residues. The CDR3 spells CASSWTRETQYF. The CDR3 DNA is TGTGCCAGCAGCTGGACGCGAGAGACCCAGTACTTC.

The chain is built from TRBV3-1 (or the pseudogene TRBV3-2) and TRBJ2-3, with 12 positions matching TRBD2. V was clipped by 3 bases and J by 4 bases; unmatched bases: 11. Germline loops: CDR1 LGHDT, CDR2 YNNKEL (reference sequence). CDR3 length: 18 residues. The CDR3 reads CASSHGGLAGGVSDTQYF. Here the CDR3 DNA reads TGTGCCAGCAGCCACGGCGGCCTAGCGGGGGGGGTGTCAGATACGCAGTATTTT.